This TCR beta chain was captured in a study of T cell changes during pregnancy in multiple sclerosis. The CDR3 runs to 12 residues. V lost 8 bases, J lost 6 bases, and 13 bases lay in between. The germline CDR1 and CDR2 sequences are SNHLY and FYNNEI. This clone was observed a few times. TCRdb keeps only in-frame clones here, not all; method: immunoSEQ multiplex PCR. The data contain about 58,000 clones, roughly 93% of them singletons. The chain recombines TRBV2 with TRBJ1-1, with D possibly TRBD1 on 5 matching bases. The sequenced sample was CD8+ T cells from peripheral blood mononuclear cells, obtained in the second trimester of pregnancy. The TCR comes from a female donor with multiple sclerosis, enrolled in a pregnancy study. The CDR3 DNA reads as TGTGCCAGCGACGGGGAGGGGTCTGAAGCTTTCTTT. As protein: CASDGEGSEAFF.